What follows are 7 T cell receptor beta chains derived from one specimen sequenced in a study of metastatic and nonmetastatic thyroid tumors. All patients reached thyroid surgery having received no treatment beforehand. MiXCR re-clonotyped the PCR reads for TCRdb. In the table there are tens of thousands of clones, 10% to 15% of which are singletons. The sample was blood. The receptors shown here come from a female donor with papillary thyroid cancer or a benign thyroid nodule (not recorded which). Some clones in this sample may be carry-over from other donors' samples.

This clone was recorded many times. The V and J genes are TRBV20-1 and TRBJ2-7; tentatively, D is TRBD1 or TRBD2 (5 bases each). The germline CDR1 and CDR2 sequences are DFQATT and SNEGSKA (reference sequence). Trimming left V 1 base short and J 0 bases short, with 16 bases between. CDR3 size: 16 residues. The DNA for the CDR3 is TGCAGTGCTAGAGGAGGCTGGGGCGGGTTCTCCTACGAGCAGTACTTC. It is translated as CSARGGWGGFSYEQYF.

This clone was found many times. V and J are TRBV12-3 or TRBV12-4 and TRBJ2-7, with 10 bases aligning to TRBD2. The CDR3 contains 14 residues. The V segment lost 6 bases and the J segment 4 bases; nucleotides outside the gene matches: 6. The CDR3 DNA reads TGTGCCAGCAGCTCTAGCGGGAGAGGGTACGAGCAGTACTTC. Amino acids: CASSSSGRGYEQYF.

This clone came up once. A read error may be the cause here, since a much bigger clone is one base away. The chain links TRBV11-3 to TRBJ2-1, with unresolved D. The CDR3 totals 20 residues. The germline V gene encodes CDR1 SGHNT and CDR2 YENEEA. Trimming pared 1 base from V and 2 bases from J, leaving 24 bases between. CDR3 DNA: TGTGCCAGCAGCTTAGTAGACCGGATCCCCGGGCCTATCGCCTACAATGAGCAGTTCTTC. Translated, it gives CASSLVDRIPGPIAYNEQFF.

Sample share makes this clone medium-sized (0.01 to 0.1%). The chain is built from TRBV5-1 and TRBJ2-7, with D possibly being TRBD1 (6 bases). Germline V gene data show CDR1 as SGHRS and CDR2 as YFSETQ. The CDR3 length is 13 residues. V lost 3 bases and J lost 3, with 10 bases in between. CDR3 nucleotide sequence: TGCGCCAGCAGCTATACAGGGAGCTACGAGCAGTACTTC. Encoded protein: CASSYTGSYEQYF.

J is TRBJ2-3 and V is TRBV9, with 14 bases fitting TRBD2. Trimming cost V 2 bases and J 2 bases; bases outside gene matches: 1. The CDR3 loop spans 16 amino acids. The germline gives CDR1 SGDLS, CDR2 YYNGEE. CDR3 sequence reads: CASSVGLAGVTDTQYF. The CDR3 nucleotides are TGTGCCAGCAGCGTGGGACTAGCGGGGGTCACAGATACGCAGTATTTT.

By share, this clone ranks as medium-sized. V is TRBV20-1 and J is TRBJ2-1, with TRBD2 as a possible D gene (5 bases). The CDR3 is 16 amino acids. V gave up 4 bases and J gave up 5 bases, with 21 bases separating them. The V gene's germline CDR1 is DFQATT and CDR2 SNEGSKA (reference sequence). The CDR3 region is CSAINPRGAFNNEQFF. In DNA form, the CDR3 reads TGCAGTGCTATAAATCCCCGGGGAGCTTTTAACAATGAGCAGTTCTTC.

This clone was observed a few times. A much larger clone differs by one base, so this may be a read error. Since no conserved phenylalanine or tryptophan closes the CDR3, a read error is the likely cause. V usage is TRBV27 and J usage is TRBJ1-1; D remains ambiguous. This CDR3 region has 13 residues. Per germline, CDR1 MNHEY and CDR2 SMNVEV (reference sequence). The ends were cut back, 3 bases at V and 2 bases at J, with 7 bases in the middle. CDR3 protein: CASSLGRNTEAFI. Written as DNA, the CDR3 is TGTGCCAGCAGTTTGGGGAGAAACACTGAAGCTTTCATT.